This T cell receptor (beta chain) derives from a study of cytomegalovirus exposure and HLA in healthy donors. With 60 Vbeta and 13 Jbeta primers, the PCR was carried out. Profiled with immunoSEQ multiplex PCR; TCRdb holds only in-frame clones, not every one. In the table there are 150,000 to 200,000 clones, about 88% of which are singletons. The germline V and J ends were trimmed by 0 bases and 0 bases, with 11 bases remaining between them. This CDR3 spans 16 amino acids. Germline lookup yields CDR1 MGHRA and CDR2 YSYEKL. V usage is TRBV4-1 and J usage is TRBJ1-1; D perhaps matches TRBD1 (5 bases). The sequence came from a woman aged 18-29 years in good health and CMV-seronegative. The sample taken for sequencing was PBMCs. This chain's CDR3 is CASSQEGAGLNTEAFF. The DNA of the CDR3 is TGCGCCAGCAGCCAAGAAGGCGCAGGGTTGAACACTGAAGCTTTCTTT.